The clone carrying this T cell receptor (beta chain) was detected a few times. This sample is part of a study of OX40 agonist ivuxolimab in advanced cancers. Profiling relied on immunoSEQ multiplex PCR, and the TCRdb table lists in-frame clones only, not all of them. The sample consists of 40,000 to 50,000 clones, 65% to 90% of them appearing once. This CDR3 spans 14 amino acids. From germline, CDR1 is SGHTA and CDR2 FQGTGA. V lost 4 bases and J lost 9, with 13 bases in between. V and J are TRBV7-3 and TRBJ1-6, with D hard to call. This clonotype originated in an adult with an advanced solid tumor such as melanoma, head and neck, liver or kidney cancer. Sequenced material: CD4+ or CD8+ T cells sorted from blood, taken in a trial of the OX40 agonist ivuxolimab. The CDR3 loop is CASSSRDSGSPLHF. In DNA form, the CDR3 reads TGTGCCAGCAGCTCGAGGGATTCGGGTTCACCCCTCCACTTT.